This is a list of T cell receptor beta chains from one sample in a study of blood T cell repertoires in COVID-19. Assay: immunoSEQ multiplex PCR; the TCRdb copy retains only in-frame clones and omits some. The sample includes 200,000 to 250,000 clones, around 90% of them seen just once. Sequenced input: PBMCs or T cells enriched from blood (not recorded which). The origin of the receptors is a woman in her 30s with acute COVID-19. Each CDR3 is given without its conserved first and last residue. Each record gives: V gene, J gene, CDR3 protein.

TRBV25-1	TRBJ2-7	ASSLVGGIYEQY
TRBV6-2/TRBV6-3	TRBJ2-1	ASSPFRNEQF
TRBV27	TRBJ2-7	ASSPSHGSRYEQY
TRBV18	TRBJ2-3	ASSPIPGGNTDTQY
TRBV29-1	TRBJ2-2	SVVGQNTGELF
TRBV12-3/TRBV12-4	TRBJ1-1	ASSFRGAEAF
TRBV9	TRBJ2-3	ASSVVGLENTQY
TRBV3-1/TRBV3-2	TRBJ2-2	ASSQRGTASSIGELF
TRBV10-1	TRBJ1-2	ASSERGQGISYGYT
TRBV28	TRBJ1-2	ASRTPDSYGYT
TRBV12-3/TRBV12-4	TRBJ2-7	ASSLSSGAEQY
TRBV29-1	TRBJ2-3	SAGPTRKTSGGASDTQY
TRBV6-5	TRBJ1-1	ASSYLGGTEAF
TRBV6-2/TRBV6-3	TRBJ2-1	ASSYTPLYYNEQF
TRBV18	TRBJ2-7	ASSPGLVYEQY
TRBV7-2	TRBJ1-1	ASSLYRGPNTEAF
TRBV9	TRBJ2-2	ASSVGLAGPKGTGELF
TRBV19	TRBJ1-5	ASSTRHGTGVDSNQPQH
TRBV19	TRBJ1-1	ASSFYRQGNTEAF
TRBV28	TRBJ2-7	ASSNQGTYEQY
TRBV9	TRBJ1-1	ASSPAGQPTEAF
TRBV28	TRBJ1-1	ASSFYPGQGTEAF
TRBV20-1	TRBJ1-5	MTGDGQPQH
TRBV19	TRBJ2-1	ASSMFVNEQF
TRBV6-5	TRBJ2-1	ASSRGGGPNEQF
TRBV5-1	TRBJ1-4	ASSLAGRVDEKLF
TRBV29-1	TRBJ2-5	SVEFADSQETQY
TRBV3-1/TRBV3-2	TRBJ2-7	ASSRNAGTSGEQY
TRBV28	TRBJ2-2	ASSFRGPGELF
TRBV28	TRBJ2-3	ASSTTDTQY
TRBV9	TRBJ2-3	ASSVTTSTDTQY
TRBV29-1	TRBJ1-2	SVAWTGGSYGYT
TRBV6-5	TRBJ2-1	ASSYSGLAIYNEQF
TRBV5-5	TRBJ1-1	ASSLGWGANTEAF
TRBV30	TRBJ1-1	AWGQGRGTEAF
TRBV4-2	TRBJ2-7	ASSQGEGSSYEQY
TRBV3-1/TRBV3-2	TRBJ1-6	ASSQSVANSPLH
TRBV24-1	TRBJ1-6	ATSDVRGSPLH
TRBV2	TRBJ2-3	ASSAGSDTQY
TRBV18	TRBJ2-6	ASSPFSPEVTAAASGANVLT
TRBV15	TRBJ1-5	ATSRADRSNQPQH
TRBV23-1	TRBJ1-1	ASSQLVGRGTEAF
TRBV5-1	TRBJ1-2	ASSLSIVTAGGYGYT
TRBV9	TRBJ2-7	ASSVGTSGEQY
TRBV7-9	TRBJ1-1	ASSSDRELNTEAF
TRBV28	TRBJ2-3	ASSFAGRGSTDTQY
TRBV12-3/TRBV12-4	TRBJ2-1	ASRSAGGEQF
TRBV2	TRBJ2-1	ASSPDPSSYNEQF
TRBV15	TRBJ2-7	ATSRDLEGYEQY
TRBV15	TRBJ2-3	ATSRERGLGVADTQY
TRBV5-3	TRBJ1-1	ARSLREDTEAF
TRBV2	TRBJ2-1	ASSGASRNEQF
TRBV28	TRBJ2-2	ASSLFRGRKNTGELF
TRBV3-1/TRBV3-2	TRBJ1-3	ASSQGAGAGNTIY
TRBV7-8	TRBJ1-2	ASSLMTANYGYT
TRBV2	TRBJ2-5	ASRLQGMEETQY
TRBV24-1	TRBJ2-3	ATSDAKTGADTQY
TRBV19	TRBJ1-1	ASSIWDTAEAF
TRBV7-2	TRBJ2-2	ASSLSQNPGELF